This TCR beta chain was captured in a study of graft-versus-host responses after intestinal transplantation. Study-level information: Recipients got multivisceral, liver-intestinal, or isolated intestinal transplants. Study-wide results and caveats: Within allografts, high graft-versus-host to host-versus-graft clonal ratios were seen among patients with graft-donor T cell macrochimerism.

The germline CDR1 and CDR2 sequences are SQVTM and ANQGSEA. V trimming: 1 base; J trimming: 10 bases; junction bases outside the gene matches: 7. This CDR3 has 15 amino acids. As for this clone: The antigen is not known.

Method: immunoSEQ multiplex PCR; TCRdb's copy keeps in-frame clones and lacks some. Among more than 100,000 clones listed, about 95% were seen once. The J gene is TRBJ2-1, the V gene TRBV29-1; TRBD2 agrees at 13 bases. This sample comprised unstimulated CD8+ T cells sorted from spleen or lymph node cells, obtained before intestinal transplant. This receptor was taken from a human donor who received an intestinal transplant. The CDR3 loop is CSVEGTSGRVREQFF. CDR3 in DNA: TGCAGCGTTGAAGGGACTAGCGGGAGAGTTCGCGAGCAGTTCTTC.